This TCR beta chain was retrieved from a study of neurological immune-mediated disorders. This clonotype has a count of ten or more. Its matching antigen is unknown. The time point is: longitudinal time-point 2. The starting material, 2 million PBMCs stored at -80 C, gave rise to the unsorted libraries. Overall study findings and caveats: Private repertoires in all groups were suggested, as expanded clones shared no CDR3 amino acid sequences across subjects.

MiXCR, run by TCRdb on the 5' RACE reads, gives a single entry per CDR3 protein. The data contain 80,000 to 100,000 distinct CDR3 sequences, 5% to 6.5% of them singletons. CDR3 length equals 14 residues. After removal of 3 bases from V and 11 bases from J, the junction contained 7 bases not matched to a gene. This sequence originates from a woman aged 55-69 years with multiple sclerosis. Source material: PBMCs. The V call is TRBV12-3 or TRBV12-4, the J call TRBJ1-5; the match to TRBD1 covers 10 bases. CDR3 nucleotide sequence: TGTGCCAGCAGTTTCGGGACAGGGGCGACGTCCCAGCATTTT. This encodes CASSFGTGATSQHF.